This T cell receptor beta chain was found in a study of cytomegalovirus exposure and HLA in healthy donors. Broader study findings: Common viral pathogens (according to a later analysis) appeared linked to several of the most significant clusters. Earlier analysis looked at TCR beta V segments, and most were productive about 90% or about 30% of the time.

Both 60 Vbeta primers and 13 Jbeta primers went into the PCR. Some clones are missing from TCRdb's copy, which holds only in-frame ones; the method was immunoSEQ multiplex PCR. The sample includes more than 70,000 clones, 75% to 85% seen only once; the top ten take more than 2.5%. Turning to this clone: The target antigen is unknown.

Between the trimmed V and J ends, which lost 0 bases and 1 base, there was a span of 10 bases. Germline CDR1 and CDR2: MNHEY and SVGAGI. This CDR3 region has 15 residues. The source is a man in his forties or fifties in good health and CMV-seropositive. The chain links TRBV6-5 to TRBJ2-7; TRBD2 is a possible D gene (5 bases). Sequencing was performed on PBMCs. CDR3 bases: TGTGCCAGCAGTTACTCCCCCCGAGGGTCCTACGAGCAGTACTTC. Its protein is CASSYSPRGSYEQYF.